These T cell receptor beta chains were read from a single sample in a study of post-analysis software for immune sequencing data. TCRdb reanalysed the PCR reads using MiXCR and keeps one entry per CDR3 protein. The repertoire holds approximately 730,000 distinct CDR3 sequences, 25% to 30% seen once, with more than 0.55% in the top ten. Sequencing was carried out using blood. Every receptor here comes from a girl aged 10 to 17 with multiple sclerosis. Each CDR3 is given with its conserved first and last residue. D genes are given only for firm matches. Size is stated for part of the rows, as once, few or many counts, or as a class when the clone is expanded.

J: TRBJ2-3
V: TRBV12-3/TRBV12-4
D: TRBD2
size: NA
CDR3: CASTRSGGTDTQYF
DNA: TGTGCCAGCACCCGTAGCGGGGGCACAGATACGCAGTATTTT

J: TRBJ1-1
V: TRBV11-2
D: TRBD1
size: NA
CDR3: CASSSARQGGVTEAFF
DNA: TGTGCCAGCAGCTCCGCCCGACAGGGGGGCGTTACTGAAGCTTTCTTT

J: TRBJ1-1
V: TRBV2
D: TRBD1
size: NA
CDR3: CASSPGQLKNTEAFF
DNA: TGTGCCAGCAGTCCGGGACAGCTGAAGAACACTGAGGCTTTCTTT

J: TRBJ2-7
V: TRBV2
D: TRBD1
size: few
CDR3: CASRRGQDLEQYF
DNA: TGTGCCAGCAGGCGAGGACAGGATCTGGAGCAGTACTTC

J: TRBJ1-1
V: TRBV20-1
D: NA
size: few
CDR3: CSARDPAAGSGDEAFF
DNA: TGCAGTGCTAGAGATCCCGCGGCAGGGTCCGGTGATGAAGCTTTCTTT

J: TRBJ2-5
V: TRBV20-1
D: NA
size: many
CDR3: CSARRQETQYF
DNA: TGCAGTGCCAGAAGACAAGAGACCCAGTACTTC

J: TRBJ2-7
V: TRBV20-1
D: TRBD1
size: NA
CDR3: CSAQDRGNEQYF
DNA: TGCAGTGCGCAGGACAGGGGAAATGAGCAGTACTTC

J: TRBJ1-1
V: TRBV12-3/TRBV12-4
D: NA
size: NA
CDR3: CASSLLREAFF
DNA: TGTGCCAGCAGTTTATTAAGAGAAGCTTTCTTT

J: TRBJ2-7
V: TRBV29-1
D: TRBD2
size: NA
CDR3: CSARLAGGFEQYF
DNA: TGCAGCGCGAGACTAGCGGGAGGGTTCGAGCAGTACTTC

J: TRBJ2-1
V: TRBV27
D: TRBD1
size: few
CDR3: CASSTGTGRYNEQFF
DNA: TGTGCCAGCAGTACCGGGACAGGGCGGTACAATGAGCAGTTCTTC

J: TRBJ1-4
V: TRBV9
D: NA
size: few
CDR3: CASSAGTTANEKLFF
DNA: TGTGCCAGCAGCGCAGGTACGACAGCGAATGAAAAACTGTTTTTT

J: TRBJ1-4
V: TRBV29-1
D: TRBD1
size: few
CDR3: CSVRTGATNEKLFF
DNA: TGCAGCGTTCGAACAGGGGCCACTAATGAAAAACTGTTTTTT

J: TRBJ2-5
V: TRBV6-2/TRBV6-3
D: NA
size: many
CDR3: CASSYGAAPREQYF
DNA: TGTGCCAGCAGTTACGGGGCGGCCCCCCGGGAGCAGTACTTC

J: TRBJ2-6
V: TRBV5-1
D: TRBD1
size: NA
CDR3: CASSIRPRGPSGANVLTF
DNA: TGCGCCAGCAGCATCCGCCCGAGGGGGCCCTCTGGGGCCAACGTCCTGACTTTC

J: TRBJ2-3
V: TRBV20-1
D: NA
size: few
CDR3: CSARPDHTDTQYF
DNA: TGCAGTGCACGTCCTGACCACACAGATACGCAGTATTTT

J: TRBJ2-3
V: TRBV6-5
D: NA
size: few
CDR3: CASSFQEGDTQYF
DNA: TGTGCCAGCAGTTTTCAGGAGGGAGATACGCAGTATTTT

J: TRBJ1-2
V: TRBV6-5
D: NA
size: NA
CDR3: CASSYSKSYGYTF
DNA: TGTGCCAGCAGTTACTCGAAATCCTATGGCTACACCTTC

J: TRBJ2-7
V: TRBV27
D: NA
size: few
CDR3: CASSLRGSGYEQYF
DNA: TGTGCCAGCAGTTTACGGGGCAGCGGGTACGAGCAGTACTTC

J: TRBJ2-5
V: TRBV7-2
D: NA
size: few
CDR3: CASSLWAGQETQYF
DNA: TGTGCCAGCAGCTTATGGGCAGGCCAAGAGACTCAGTACTTC

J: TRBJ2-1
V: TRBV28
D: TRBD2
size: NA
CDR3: CAIAGAGGWFEQFF
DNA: TGTGCCATCGCAGGGGCGGGAGGCTGGTTTGAGCAGTTCTTC

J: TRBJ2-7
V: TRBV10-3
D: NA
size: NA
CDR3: CAISVGAGQTPYEQYF
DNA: TGTGCCATCAGTGTAGGGGCAGGGCAAACTCCCTACGAGCAGTACTTC

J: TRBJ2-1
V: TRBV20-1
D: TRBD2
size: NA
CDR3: CSASLLAGVLYEQFF
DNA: TGCAGTGCTAGTCTCCTAGCGGGAGTTCTGTATGAGCAGTTCTTC

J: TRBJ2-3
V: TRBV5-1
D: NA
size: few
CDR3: CASSLDPTDTQYF
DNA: TGTGCCAGCAGCTTAGACCCCACAGATACGCAGTATTTT

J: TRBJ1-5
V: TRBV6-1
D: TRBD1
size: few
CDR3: CASSEAGGSNQPQHF
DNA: TGTGCCAGCAGTGAAGCAGGGGGCAGCAATCAGCCCCAGCATTTT

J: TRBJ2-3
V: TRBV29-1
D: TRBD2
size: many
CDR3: CSVGGGGLAGVGPTDTQYF
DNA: TGCAGCGTTGGAGGGGGAGGACTAGCGGGAGTGGGGCCCACAGATACGCAGTATTTT

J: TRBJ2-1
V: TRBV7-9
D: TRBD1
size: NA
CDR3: CASSLAGGPGTGAPNEQFF
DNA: TGTGCCAGCAGCTTAGCCGGAGGCCCCGGGACAGGGGCCCCAAATGAGCAGTTCTTC

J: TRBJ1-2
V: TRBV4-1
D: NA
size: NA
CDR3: CASSQGVLGYGYTF
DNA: TGCGCCAGCAGCCAAGGCGTCCTGGGCTATGGCTACACCTTC

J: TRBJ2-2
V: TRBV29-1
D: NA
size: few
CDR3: CSPPEAPPGASGELFF
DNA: TGCAGCCCCCCCGAGGCGCCACCGGGAGCCTCCGGGGAGCTGTTTTTT

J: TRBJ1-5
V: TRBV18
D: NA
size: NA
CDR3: CASSSGGPGDGNQPQHF
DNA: TGTGCCAGCTCATCGGGGGGGCCCGGCGATGGCAATCAGCCCCAGCATTTT

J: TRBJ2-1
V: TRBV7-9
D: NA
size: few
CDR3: CASSSTARYNEQFF
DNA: TGTGCCAGCAGCTCCACGGCCCGCTACAATGAGCAGTTCTTC

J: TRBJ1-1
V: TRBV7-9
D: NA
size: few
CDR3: CASSSGWGTEAFF
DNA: TGTGCCAGCAGCTCAGGGTGGGGTACTGAAGCTTTCTTT

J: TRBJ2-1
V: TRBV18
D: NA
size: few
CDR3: CASSPPRGSYNEQFF
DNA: TGTGCCAGCTCACCACCAAGGGGGTCCTACAATGAGCAGTTCTTC

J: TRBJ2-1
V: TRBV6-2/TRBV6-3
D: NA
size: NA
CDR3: CASSYRGYNEQFF
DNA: TGTGCCAGCAGTTACAGAGGTTACAATGAGCAGTTCTTC

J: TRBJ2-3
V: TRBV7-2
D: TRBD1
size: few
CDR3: CASSRMGTVATDTQYF
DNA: TGTGCCAGCAGTCGAATGGGGACAGTAGCGACAGATACGCAGTATTTT

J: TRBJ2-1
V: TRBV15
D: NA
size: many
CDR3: CATSRDRGGYNEQFF
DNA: TGTGCCACCAGCAGAGATCGAGGGGGCTACAATGAGCAGTTCTTC

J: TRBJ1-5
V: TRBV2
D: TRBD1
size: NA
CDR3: CASRPGRGMSQPQHF
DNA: TGTGCCAGCAGACCAGGCAGGGGGATGAGTCAGCCCCAGCATTTT

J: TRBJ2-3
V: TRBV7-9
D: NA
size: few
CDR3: CASSLGTLVSRDTQYF
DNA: TGTGCCAGCAGCTTAGGGACCCTAGTCAGTAGGGATACGCAGTATTTT

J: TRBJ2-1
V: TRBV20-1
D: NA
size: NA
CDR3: CSATGHPSSYNEQFF
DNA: TGCAGTGCTACCGGACACCCGAGCTCCTACAATGAGCAGTTCTTC

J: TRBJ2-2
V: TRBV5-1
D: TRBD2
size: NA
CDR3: CASSLETSGVGTGELFF
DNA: TGCGCCAGCAGCTTGGAAACGAGCGGGGTAGGGACCGGGGAGCTGTTTTTT

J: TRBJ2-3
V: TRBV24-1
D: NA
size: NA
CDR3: CATRRLYGADEGRSAHTDTQYF
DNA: TGTGCCACCAGACGCCTGTATGGTGCGGACGAAGGTCGATCGGCACACACAGATACGCAGTATTTT

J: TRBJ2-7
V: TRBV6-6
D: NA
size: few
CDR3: CASSGPKSGEQYF
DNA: TGTGCCAGCAGTGGTCCGAAATCTGGCGAGCAGTACTTC

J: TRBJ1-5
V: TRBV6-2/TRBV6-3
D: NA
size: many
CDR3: CASRAYSNQPQHF
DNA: TGTGCCAGCCGGGCTTATAGCAATCAGCCCCAGCATTTT

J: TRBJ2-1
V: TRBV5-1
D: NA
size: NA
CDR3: CASSQRSSGFGDEQFF
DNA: TGCGCCAGCAGCCAGCGGTCGTCGGGGTTTGGCGATGAGCAGTTCTTC

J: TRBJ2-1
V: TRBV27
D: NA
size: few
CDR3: CASSPKDGTYNEQFF
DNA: TGTGCCAGCAGTCCGAAGGACGGCACCTACAATGAGCAGTTCTTC

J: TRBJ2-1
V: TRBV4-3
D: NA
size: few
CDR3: CASSQVMAYNEQFF
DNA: TGCGCCAGCAGCCAAGTTATGGCCTACAATGAGCAGTTCTTC

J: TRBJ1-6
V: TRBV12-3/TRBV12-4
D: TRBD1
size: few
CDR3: CASSPGQGMISPLHF
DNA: TGTGCCAGCAGTCCAGGACAGGGGATGATTTCACCCCTCCACTTT

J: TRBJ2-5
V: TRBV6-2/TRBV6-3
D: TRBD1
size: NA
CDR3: CASSLQWDRLEETQYF
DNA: TGTGCCAGCAGTCTTCAATGGGACAGGTTGGAGGAGACCCAGTACTTC

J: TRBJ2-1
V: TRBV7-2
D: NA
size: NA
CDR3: CASRNSASRYNEQFF
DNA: TGTGCCAGCAGGAATTCCGCTAGCAGATACAATGAGCAGTTCTTC

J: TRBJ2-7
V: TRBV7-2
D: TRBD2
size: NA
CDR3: CASKSIAGDYNEQYF
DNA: TGTGCCAGCAAGTCGATAGCGGGGGATTACAATGAGCAGTACTTC

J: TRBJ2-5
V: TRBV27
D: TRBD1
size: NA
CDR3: CASSFAGTVQETQYF
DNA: TGTGCCAGCAGTTTCGCCGGGACAGTGCAAGAGACCCAGTACTTC

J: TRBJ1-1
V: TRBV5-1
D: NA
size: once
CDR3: CASSPAAPRPAEAFF
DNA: TGCGCCAGCAGCCCTGCCGCCCCACGTCCCGCTGAAGCTTTCTTT

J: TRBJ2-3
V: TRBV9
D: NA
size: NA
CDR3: CASSVGGWTDTQYF
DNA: TGTGCCAGCAGCGTAGGAGGTTGGACGGATACGCAGTATTTT

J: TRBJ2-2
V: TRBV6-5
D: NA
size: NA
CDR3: CASSRAAMTNTGELFF
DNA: TGTGCCAGCTCACGGGCAGCGATGACGAACACCGGGGAGCTGTTTTTT

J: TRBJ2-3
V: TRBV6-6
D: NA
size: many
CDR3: CASTPGTSTDTQYF
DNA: TGTGCCAGCACTCCGGGGACTAGCACAGATACGCAGTATTTT

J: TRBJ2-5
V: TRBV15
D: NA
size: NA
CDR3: CATNDGLQETQYF
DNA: TGTGCCACCAACGACGGGTTACAAGAGACCCAGTACTTC